The rows below give T cell receptor beta chains drawn from one sample of a study of T cell changes during pregnancy in multiple sclerosis. This table comes from immunoSEQ multiplex PCR, and its TCRdb copy is limited to in-frame clones, with some not included. Seen here are tens of thousands of clones, 91% observed once, and the top ten hold roughly 0.7%. This material consisted of peripheral blood, taken in the third trimester of pregnancy. The receptors shown here come from a female donor in good health, enrolled as a control in a pregnancy study. The CDR3 runs from the conserved cysteine through the conserved F or W. D genes are given only for firm matches. A clone size is listed for some rows: how often the clone was seen (once, few, many), or a class if it is expanded.

>TRBJ1-4|NA|NA|TRBV7-9
TGTGCCAGCAGTCGCCAGGAAAAACTGTTTTTT
CASSRQEKLFF
>TRBJ1-5|NA|TRBD1|TRBV27
TGTGCCAGCAGTTCGGACAGGGGGCGAGGCCAGCCCCAGCATTTT
CASSSDRGRGQPQHF
>TRBJ1-6|NA|NA|TRBV7-2
TGTGCCAGCAGCTTAATGGGGCGCGATAATTCACCCCTCCACTTT
CASSLMGRDNSPLHF
>TRBJ2-7|NA|TRBD1|TRBV6-1
TGTGCCAGCAGTGAGCGGACAGGGGGCTACGAGCAGTACTTC
CASSERTGGYEQYF
>TRBJ2-2|NA|NA|TRBV6-6
TGTGCCAGCAGTTACTCGAAGCAGGGGCTCCCTAGGGAGCTGTTTTTT
CASSYSKQGLPRELFF
>TRBJ2-2|NA|TRBD1|TRBV18
TGTGCCAGCTCCATGACAGGGGGCTCGAACACCGGGGAGCTGTTTTTT
CASSMTGGSNTGELFF
>TRBJ2-7|NA|TRBD1|TRBV7-2
TGTGCCAGCACCCGGGGCAGGGGGACGTACGAGCAGTACTTC
CASTRGRGTYEQYF
>TRBJ2-3|NA|TRBD1|TRBV19
TGTGCCAGTAGTACCTACAGGGGGCCAGATACGCAGTATTTT
CASSTYRGPDTQYF
>TRBJ2-7|NA|NA|TRBV25-1
TGTGCCAGCAGTGCCCTACCCGGGGGTTCCTACGAGCAGTACTTC
CASSALPGGSYEQYF
>TRBJ1-3|NA|TRBD1|TRBV7-9
TGTGCCAGCAGCAGTGGGACAGGTTGGGGAAACACCATATATTTT
CASSSGTGWGNTIYF
>TRBJ2-3|NA|NA|TRBV11-2
TGTGCCAGCAGTTCTAGTCCAGCAGATACGCAGTATTTT
CASSSSPADTQYF
>TRBJ2-5|NA|TRBD2|TRBV5-6
TGTGCCAGCAGCCCCCCCAGCGGGGAAACACAAGAGACCCAGTACTTC
CASSPPSGETQETQYF
>TRBJ2-2|NA|NA|TRBV5-6
TGTGCCAGCAGTTTAGCCGGGCAGGGGAAAGGGGGCACCGGGGAGCTGTTTTTT
CASSLAGQGKGGTGELFF
>TRBJ1-4|once|NA|TRBV6-1
TGTGCCAGCAGTGAAAGGAGAAGAAATGAAAAACTGTTTTTT
CASSERRRNEKLFF
>TRBJ1-2|few|NA|TRBV4-2
TGTGCCAGCAGCCAAGACACTGGGGGCAGGGCCCACTATGGCTACACCTTC
CASSQDTGGRAHYGYTF
>TRBJ1-2|NA|NA|TRBV9
TGTGCCAGCAGCGCACCGGGACTCACAAGACATGGCTACACCTTC
CASSAPGLTRHGYTF
>TRBJ1-2|once|NA|TRBV6-1
TGTGCCAGCAGTGAAGCGGTCAGAATCTATGGCTACACCTTC
CASSEAVRIYGYTF
>TRBJ1-1|NA|TRBD1|TRBV4-1
TGCGCCAGCAGCCAAGTGGGACAGGGGCTGGCTTTCTTT
CASSQVGQGLAFF
>TRBJ2-1|NA|TRBD2|TRBV27
TGTGCCAGCAGTTTCGGCGGGAGCTCCTACAATGAGCAGTTCTTC
CASSFGGSSYNEQFF
>TRBJ2-4|NA|TRBD2|TRBV2
TGTGCCAGCAGTGCCTGGGGGGGAAACATTCAGTACTTC
CASSAWGGNIQYF
>TRBJ1-3|NA|NA|TRBV6-5
TGTGCCAGCAACCTACCTCGGCCTGCGGGGGACACCATATATTTT
CASNLPRPAGDTIYF
>TRBJ2-3|NA|NA|TRBV29-1
TGCAGCGTCGTCCCCTCCGGCGGCACCCCAGATACGCAGTATTTT
CSVVPSGGTPDTQYF
>TRBJ1-1|NA|NA|TRBV18
TGTGCCAGCTCACCAATGACGGGCACTGAAGCTTTCTTT
CASSPMTGTEAFF
>TRBJ2-3|NA|TRBD2|TRBV11-1
TGTGCCAGCAGCTTCCGAGCGGGGGGGGCCACAGATACGCAGTATTTT
CASSFRAGGATDTQYF
>TRBJ1-2|NA|TRBD1|TRBV28
TGTGCCAGCAGTTTAGGGACAGGTCGCTCTTATGGCTACACCTTC
CASSLGTGRSYGYTF
>TRBJ1-4|NA|NA|TRBV18
TGTGCCAGCTCATCGGGTAGGACTAATGAAAAACTGTTTTTT
CASSSGRTNEKLFF
>TRBJ1-3|NA|NA|TRBV5-6
TGTGCCAGCAGCGGGCAGGGTAGGGGAAACACCATATATTTT
CASSGQGRGNTIYF
>TRBJ1-2|NA|NA|TRBV28
TGTGCCAGCCGAGACAGATTCATAACTAACTATGGCTACACCTTC
CASRDRFITNYGYTF
>TRBJ1-2|NA|TRBD1|TRBV6-5
TGTGCCAGCAGTGGCGGGACAGAAGATGGCTACACCTTC
CASSGGTEDGYTF
>TRBJ1-2|NA|NA|TRBV11-2
TGTGCCAGCAGCTTGACGACAGCTAACTATGGCTACACCTTC
CASSLTTANYGYTF
>TRBJ1-2|few|TRBD1|TRBV10-1
TGCGCCAGCAGTCCGGGACAGCACTATGGCTACACCTTC
CASSPGQHYGYTF
>TRBJ1-2|NA|NA|TRBV6-1
TGTGCCAGCAGTGAGGCCCCGACAGGATTCTATGGCTACACCTTC
CASSEAPTGFYGYTF
>TRBJ2-7|NA|TRBD1|TRBV5-1
TGCGCCAGCAGCCCCCGGACAGGGCAGGTATACGAGCAGTACTTC
CASSPRTGQVYEQYF
>TRBJ2-7|NA|NA|TRBV6-1
TGTGCCAGCAGTGAAGCCCACAGGGCCCACTACGAGCAGTACTTC
CASSEAHRAHYEQYF
>TRBJ1-6|NA|TRBD1|TRBV12-5
TGTGCTAGTGGTCACGGGACAGGGGATTCACCCCTCCACTTT
CASGHGTGDSPLHF
>TRBJ2-7|NA|NA|TRBV11-1
TGTGCCAGCCAGCCAGGGGTATCCTACGAGCAGTACTTC
CASQPGVSYEQYF
>TRBJ2-3|once|TRBD1|TRBV4-2
TGTGCCAGCAGCCAAGGAGGTCCGGACAGGGCTCCCACAGATACGCAGTATTTT
CASSQGGPDRAPTDTQYF
>TRBJ2-2|NA|NA|TRBV4-1
TGCGCCAGCAACAGGGGCGGGACAGCGAACACCGGGGAGCTGTTTTTT
CASNRGGTANTGELFF
>TRBJ2-1|NA|NA|TRBV5-1
TGCGCCAGCAGCTTGGGGAATACAGGGAGCTCCTACAATGAGCAGTTCTTC
CASSLGNTGSSYNEQFF
>TRBJ2-2|NA|NA|TRBV4-2
TGTGCCAGCAGCCAAGTAAGAACTAGGGATAACACCGGGGAGCTGTTTTTT
CASSQVRTRDNTGELFF
>TRBJ2-7|NA|NA|TRBV7-7
TGTGCTAGCAGCTTAGGTCTACCCCCCTACGAGCAGTACTTC
CASSLGLPPYEQYF
>TRBJ1-3|NA|NA|TRBV7-9
TGTGCCAGCAGCTTAGTAGCCATCTCTGGAAACACCATATATTTT
CASSLVAISGNTIYF
>TRBJ1-3|NA|NA|TRBV28
TGTGCCAGTTACAGGGATCCGAAACTCACCATATATTTT
CASYRDPKLTIYF
>TRBJ2-7|NA|TRBD1|TRBV7-2
TGTGCCAGCAGCTCACGCATCCCTCGGACAGGGGACGAGCAGTACTTC
CASSSRIPRTGDEQYF
>TRBJ1-3|few|TRBD1|TRBV7-7
TGTGCTAGCAGCGCCGGGACAGGGCCCTCCTCTGGAAACACCATATATTTT
CASSAGTGPSSGNTIYF
>TRBJ2-7|NA|NA|TRBV5-6
TGTGCCAGCAGCTTATATAATTCCTACGAGCAGTACTTC
CASSLYNSYEQYF
>TRBJ2-2|NA|NA|TRBV7-2
TGTGCCAGCAGCCAGTTTGGGAGGAGTGGGAGCGGGGAGCTGTTTTTT
CASSQFGRSGSGELFF
>TRBJ1-1|few|NA|TRBV2
TGTGCCAGCAGTGAAGTGTCTATGAACACTGAAGCTTTCTTT
CASSEVSMNTEAFF
>TRBJ2-3|NA|NA|TRBV28
TGTGCCAGCAGTCCGAAAGGGGCTTTGGAAGATACGCAGTATTTT
CASSPKGALEDTQYF
>TRBJ1-1|once|NA|TRBV6-5
TGTGCCAGCAACACGATCATCCACGCCGGGGCTTTCTTT
CASNTIIHAGAFF
>TRBJ2-1|once|TRBD2|TRBV9
TGTGCCAGCAGCGTAGGCTCTAGCGGATACTACAATGAGCAGTTCTTC
CASSVGSSGYYNEQFF
>TRBJ1-1|NA|TRBD1|TRBV10-3
TGTGCCATCAGTGAGTCGAAGGGACAGGGTTCGAACACTGAAGCTTTCTTT
CAISESKGQGSNTEAFF
>TRBJ2-7|NA|TRBD2|TRBV13
TGTGCCAGCAGCTTAGGACTAGCGGCTTCCTACGAGCAGTACTTC
CASSLGLAASYEQYF
>TRBJ1-2|NA|TRBD1|TRBV7-8
TGTGCCAGCAGCTCGGGGACAGGGGGTCGTGGCTACACCTTC
CASSSGTGGRGYTF
>TRBJ1-1|few|NA|TRBV7-2
TGTGCCAGCACCCTCACTCCGAACACTGAAGCTTTCTTT
CASTLTPNTEAFF
>TRBJ2-7|once|NA|TRBV14
TGTGCCAGCAGCCCTCTTTCGGTTGACGAGCAGTACTTC
CASSPLSVDEQYF
>TRBJ2-5|NA|TRBD1|TRBV7-9
TGTGCCAGCAGCTTAGGGGACAGGGGACAAGAGACCCAGTACTTC
CASSLGDRGQETQYF
>TRBJ1-1|NA|NA|TRBV29-1
TGCAGCGTTGATGAGTTGAACACTGAAGCTTTCTTT
CSVDELNTEAFF
>TRBJ2-1|NA|TRBD2|TRBV27
TGTGCCAGCAGTCCTCCCCAGCGGGAGATCTCCAATGAGCAGTTCTTC
CASSPPQREISNEQFF
>TRBJ2-7|NA|TRBD2|TRBV19
TGTGCCAGTAGTCCTCGACTAGCGGCTCCCTACGAGCAGTACTTC
CASSPRLAAPYEQYF